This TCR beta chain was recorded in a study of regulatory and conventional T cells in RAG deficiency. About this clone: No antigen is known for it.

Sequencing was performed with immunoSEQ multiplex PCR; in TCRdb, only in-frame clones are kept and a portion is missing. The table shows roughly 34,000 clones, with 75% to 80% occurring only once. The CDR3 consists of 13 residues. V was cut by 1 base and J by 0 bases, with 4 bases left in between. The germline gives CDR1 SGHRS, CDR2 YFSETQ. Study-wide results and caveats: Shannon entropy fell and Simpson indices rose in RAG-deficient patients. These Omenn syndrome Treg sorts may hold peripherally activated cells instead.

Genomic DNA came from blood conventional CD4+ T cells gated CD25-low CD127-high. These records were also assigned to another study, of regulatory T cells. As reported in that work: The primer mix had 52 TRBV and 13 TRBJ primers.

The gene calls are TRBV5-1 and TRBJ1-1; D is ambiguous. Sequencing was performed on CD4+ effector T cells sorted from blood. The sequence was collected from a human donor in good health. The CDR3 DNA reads TGCGCCAGCAGCTTGACAGTGAACACTGAAGCTTTCTTT. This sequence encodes CASSLTVNTEAFF.